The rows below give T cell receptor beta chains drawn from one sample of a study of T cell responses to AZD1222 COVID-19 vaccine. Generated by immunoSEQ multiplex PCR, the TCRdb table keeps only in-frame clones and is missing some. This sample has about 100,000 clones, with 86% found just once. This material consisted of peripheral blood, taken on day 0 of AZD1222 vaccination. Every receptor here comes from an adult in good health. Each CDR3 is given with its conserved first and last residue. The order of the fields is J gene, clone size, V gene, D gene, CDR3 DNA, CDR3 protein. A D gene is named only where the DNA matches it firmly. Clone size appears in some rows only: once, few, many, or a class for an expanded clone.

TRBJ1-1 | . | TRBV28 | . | TGTGCCAGTTATTTGTACACTGAAGCTTTCTTT | CASYLYTEAFF
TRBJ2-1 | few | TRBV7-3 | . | TGTGCCAGCAGCTTAACAGGTGAACATGAGCAGTTCTTC | CASSLTGEHEQFF
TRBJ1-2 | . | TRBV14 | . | TGTGCCAGTAGCCAGGGACAAGACTATGGCTACACCTTC | CASSQGQDYGYTF
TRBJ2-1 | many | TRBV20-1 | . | TGCAGTGCAATCCTCAATGAGCAGTTCTTC | CSAILNEQFF
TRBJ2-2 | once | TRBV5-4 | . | TGTGCCAGCAGCCCGTTTAGCGCCTTCAACACCGGGGAGCTGTTTTTT | CASSPFSAFNTGELFF
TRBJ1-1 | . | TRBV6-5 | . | TGTGCCAGCAGGGTAGACATGAACACTGAAGCTTTCTTT | CASRVDMNTEAFF
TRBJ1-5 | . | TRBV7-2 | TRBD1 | TGTGCCAGCAGCCAGACAGGGGGTATCAATCAGCCCCAGCATTTT | CASSQTGGINQPQHF
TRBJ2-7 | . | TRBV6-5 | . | TGTGCCAGCAGCCCACTCGCCGACGAGCAGTACTTC | CASSPLADEQYF
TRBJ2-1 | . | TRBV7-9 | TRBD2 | TGTGCCAGCAGCTTAGACGTCAGGACTAGCGGGGATAAGAATGAGCAGTTCTTC | CASSLDVRTSGDKNEQFF
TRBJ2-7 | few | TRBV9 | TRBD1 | TGTGCCAGCAGCGTAGATCTGTGGGGGGCAGGGGGCCGTTGCGAGCAGTACTTC | CASSVDLWGAGGRCEQYF
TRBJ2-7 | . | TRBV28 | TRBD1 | TGTGCCAGCAGTTCAGGACAGGGGATACCCTACGAGCAGTACTTC | CASSSGQGIPYEQYF
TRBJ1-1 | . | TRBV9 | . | TGTGCCAGCAGCGTAGCAGGGTTGAACACTGAAGCTTTCTTT | CASSVAGLNTEAFF
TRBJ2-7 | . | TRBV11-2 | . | TGTGCCAGCAGCTTTCGAGGTTTGGAGCCCGAGCAGTACTTC | CASSFRGLEPEQYF
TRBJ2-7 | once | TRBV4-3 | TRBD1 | TGCGCCAGCAGCCAAGTAAGGGACAGCTCCTACGAGCAGTACTTC | CASSQVRDSSYEQYF
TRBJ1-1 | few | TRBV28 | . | TGTGCCAGCAGTTTAGAGAGGACCACTGAAGCTTTCTTT | CASSLERTTEAFF
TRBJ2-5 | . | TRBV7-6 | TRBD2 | TGTGCCAGCAGCTTAGGGAGTAGCGGGAGGGCCGACAGGGTTGGAGAGACCCAGTACTTC | CASSLGSSGRADRVGETQYF
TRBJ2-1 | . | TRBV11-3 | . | TGTGCCAGCAGCTTAAGAGGAAGCTCCTACAATGAGCAGTTCTTC | CASSLRGSSYNEQFF